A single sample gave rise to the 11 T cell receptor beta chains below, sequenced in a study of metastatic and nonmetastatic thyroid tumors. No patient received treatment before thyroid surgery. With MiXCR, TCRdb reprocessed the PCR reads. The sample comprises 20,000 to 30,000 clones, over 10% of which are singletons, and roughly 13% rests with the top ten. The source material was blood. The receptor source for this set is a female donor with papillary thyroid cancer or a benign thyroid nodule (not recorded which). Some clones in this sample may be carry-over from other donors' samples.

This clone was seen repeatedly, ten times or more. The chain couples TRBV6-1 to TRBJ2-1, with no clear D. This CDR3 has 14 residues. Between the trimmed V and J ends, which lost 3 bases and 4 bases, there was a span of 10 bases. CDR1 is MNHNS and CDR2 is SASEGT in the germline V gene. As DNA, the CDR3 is TGTGCCAGCAGTGACGTCGTAGGGTACAATGAGCAGTTCTTC. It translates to CASSDVVGYNEQFF.

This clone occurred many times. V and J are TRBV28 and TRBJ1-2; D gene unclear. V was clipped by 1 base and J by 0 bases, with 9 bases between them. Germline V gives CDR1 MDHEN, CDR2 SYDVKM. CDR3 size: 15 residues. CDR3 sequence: CASSLSFGTNYGYTF. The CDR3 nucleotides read TGTGCCAGCAGTTTATCCTTCGGTACTAACTATGGCTACACCTTC.

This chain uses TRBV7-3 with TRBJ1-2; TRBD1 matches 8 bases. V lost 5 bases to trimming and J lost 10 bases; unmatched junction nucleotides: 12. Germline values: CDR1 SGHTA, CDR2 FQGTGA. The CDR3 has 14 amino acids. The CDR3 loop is CASSQASGGQPYTF. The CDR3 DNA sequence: TGTGCCAGCAGCCAAGCCTCAGGGGGCCAACCCTACACCTTC.

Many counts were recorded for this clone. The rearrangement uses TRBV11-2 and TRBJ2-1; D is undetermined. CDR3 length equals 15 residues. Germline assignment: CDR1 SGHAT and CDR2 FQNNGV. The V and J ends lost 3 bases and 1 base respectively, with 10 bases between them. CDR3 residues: CASSFSSGSYNEQFF. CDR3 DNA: TGTGCCAGCAGCTTTAGCAGTGGGTCCTACAATGAGCAGTTCTTC. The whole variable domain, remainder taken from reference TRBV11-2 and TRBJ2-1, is EAGVAQSPRYKIIEKRQSVAFWCNPISGHATLYWYQQILGQGPKLLIQFQNNGVVDDSQLPKDRFSAERLKGVDSTLKIQPAKLEDSAVYLCASSFSSGSYNEQFFGPGTRLTVL.

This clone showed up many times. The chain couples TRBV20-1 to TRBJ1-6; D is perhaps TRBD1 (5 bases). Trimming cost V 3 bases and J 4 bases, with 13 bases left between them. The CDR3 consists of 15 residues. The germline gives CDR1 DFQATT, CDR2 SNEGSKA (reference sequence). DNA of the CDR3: TGCAGTGCTAGTCAAGGGGCAGCGTATAATTCACCCCTCCACTTT. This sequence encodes CSASQGAAYNSPLHF.

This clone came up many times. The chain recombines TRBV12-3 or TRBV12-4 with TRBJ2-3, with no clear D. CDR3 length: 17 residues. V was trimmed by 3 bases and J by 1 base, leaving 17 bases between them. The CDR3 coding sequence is TGTGCCAGCAGTTTTTCTCCCTTTACGGAAGGCACAGATACGCAGTATTTT. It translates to CASSFSPFTEGTDTQYF.

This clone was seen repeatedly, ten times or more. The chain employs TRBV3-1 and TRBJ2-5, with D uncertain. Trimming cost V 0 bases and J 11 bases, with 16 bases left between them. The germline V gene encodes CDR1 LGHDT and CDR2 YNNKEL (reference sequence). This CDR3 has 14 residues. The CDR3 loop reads CASSQDRPSGVQYF. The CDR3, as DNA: TGTGCCAGCAGCCAAGATAGGCCCTCTGGGGTTCAGTACTTC.

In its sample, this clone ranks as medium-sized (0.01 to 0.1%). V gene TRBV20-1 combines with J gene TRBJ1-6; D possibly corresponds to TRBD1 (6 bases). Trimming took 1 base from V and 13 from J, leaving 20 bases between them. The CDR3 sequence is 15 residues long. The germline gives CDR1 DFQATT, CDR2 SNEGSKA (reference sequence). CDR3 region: CSARGPTGHGIPLHF. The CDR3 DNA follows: TGCAGTGCTAGAGGTCCGACAGGTCACGGGATTCCCCTCCACTTT.

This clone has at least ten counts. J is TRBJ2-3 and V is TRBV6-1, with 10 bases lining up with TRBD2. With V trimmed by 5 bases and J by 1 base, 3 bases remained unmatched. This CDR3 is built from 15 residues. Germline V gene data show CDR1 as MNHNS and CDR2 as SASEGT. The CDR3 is CASSPSGRGTDTQYF. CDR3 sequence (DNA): TGTGCCAGCAGTCCCAGCGGGAGGGGCACAGATACGCAGTATTTT.

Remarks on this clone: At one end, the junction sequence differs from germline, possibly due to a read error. The CDR3 DNA sequence: TGCGCCAGCAGTGGGGGACTAGCGGAGCGGGGGGGGCACACATATACGCAGTATTTT. This encodes CASSGGLAERGGHTYTQYF. The chain has TRBV28 and TRBJ2-3; 11 nucleotides line up with TRBD2. CDR3 length: 19 amino acids. Looked up from germline, CDR1 is MDHEN and CDR2 is SYDVKM.

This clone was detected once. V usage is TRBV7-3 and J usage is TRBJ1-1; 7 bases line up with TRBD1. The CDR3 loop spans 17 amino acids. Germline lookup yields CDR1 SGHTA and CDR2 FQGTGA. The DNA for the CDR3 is TGTGCTTCGACTAGCGGGTCTAACAGGGGTCGGGACACTGAAGCTTTCTTT. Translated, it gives CASTSGSNRGRDTEAFF.